This record covers a single TCR beta chain. Its recognized antigen is unknown. Qualities for individual bases were not recorded, and no much larger clone is one base off. The label giving this sample's time point can be read as: about 28 days (+/-7) after the second vaccine dose. AZD1222 recipients given second doses at about 4 weeks or at about 12 weeks were pooled, since spike-specific TCR depth and breadth were not found to differ between the two schedules. Samples from vaccinated people were obtained from the UK trials COV001 and COV002, which included a single-blind randomized controlled phase 2/3 trial of AZD1222 (ChAdOx1 nCoV-19) in healthy adults. For TCRbeta chain sequencing, PBMC samples from trial participants were taken at day 0 and at day 28 after the second dose. The CDR3 sequence holds 17 residues, the cysteine and phenylalanine included. Only the CDR3 portion is preserved as DNA: 51 bases, with reading frame beginning at the first base. V and J lose 7 bases and 1 base, and a span of 20 bases separates them. For CDR1 and CDR2, the germline V gene (reference sequence) lists LNHDA and SQIVND.

The CDR3 regions of human TCRbeta chains were subjected to immunosequencing. Per the source publication's procedure: TCRs in the repertoires were compared against a reference library of SARS-CoV-2-specific TCRs that had been generated with the MIRA antigen-specificity platform. Breadth meant the fraction of unique TCRs that were SARS-CoV-2-associated, whereas depth meant the fraction of total T cells that were SARS-CoV-2-associated. Each spike-specific TCR was assigned to its reactive spike region and to a CD4 or CD8 class using the MIRA data. Log10-transformed breadth and depth values were compared by one-way ANOVA with Sidak's multiple comparisons tests. Here the immuneACCESS table is served through TCRdb, limited to in-frame sequences with V and J called. Missing clones are a known gap in these copies; in checked studies unresolved V genes cover under half, and the rest lacks a known reason. From that table come the V and J calls and clone size; the DNA was used to work out D and trimming. The sample data list about 140,000 clones, and around nine tenths of these were observed just once. The top ten clonotypes cover approximately 3% of the sample.

This specimen belongs to a study of T cell responses to AZD1222 COVID-19 vaccine (dated by TCRdb to 2020 to 2023). Broadly, across the study: TCR sequencing was performed for more than 230 trial participants, of whom 200 to 220 were given two doses of AZD1222 and around 25 were given two doses of MenACWY control vaccine. Trial participants were enrolled by age into 18-55, 56-69 and 70-plus year subgroups, with 148, 28 and 57 TCR-sequenced participants respectively. Overall study results and their limits: Nearly half of unique spike-specific TCRs reportedly recognized epitopes outside regions mutated in the B.1.351 and B.1.1.7 variants. Because no day 14 peak-response samples were available, the repertoires could be characterized only after the peak T cell response. Conclusions about previously exposed vaccinees are limited, since just six AZD1222 recipients were seropositive for SARS-CoV-2 at baseline. After two AZD1222 doses, spike-specific TCR breadth and depth were significantly higher than at day 0 and than in MenACWY recipients. The whole spike protein was spanned by vaccine-associated CD4 TCRs, and dominant responses were seen in regions 160-218 and 743-854. In the small 56-69-year group, the increase in depth fell short of significance, most likely because of low power. Most participants were white British and females outnumbered males, and the authors suggested that clonal diversity may have been underestimated.

The chain was built from TRBV19 and TRBJ1-5, with TRBD1 perhaps the D gene, on 5 matching bases. This clonotype was obtained from an adult who received the AZD1222 COVID-19 vaccine. The sequences come from peripheral blood, collected 28 days after the second AZD1222 dose. The DNA reads as follows: TGTGCCAGTATCCGGGGGATAGGGAGTCTGAGCAATCAGCCCCAGCATTTT. Its amino acids are CASIRGIGSLSNQPQHF.